This TCR beta chain originates from a study of radiotherapy plus CTLA-4 blockade in lung cancer. Study conclusions and caveats: Radiotherapy was combined with ipilimumab, and tumor-derived TCR clones then expanded in blood.

Concerning this clone: Antigen: not known.

Generated by immunoSEQ multiplex PCR, the TCRdb table keeps only in-frame clones and is missing some. The sample carries about 60,000 clones, 75% to 85% recorded once. Germline CDR1 reads MDHEN; CDR2 reads SYDVKM. The V gene lost 5 bases and the J gene lost 3 bases, with 5 bases spanning the gap. The CDR3 consists of 11 residues. The clonotype originates from a human donor with non-small cell lung cancer who had a partial response to radiotherapy plus ipilimumab. The specimen comprised peripheral blood, sampled from a patient treated with radiotherapy plus ipilimumab. This chain links TRBV28 with TRBJ2-7; tentatively, D is TRBD1 (5 bases). As DNA, the CDR3 is TGTGCCAGCAGTCAGGGCTACGAGCAGTACTTC. Protein: CASSQGYEQYF. Based on the CDR3 plus reference TRBV28 and TRBJ2-7, the full variable domain is DVKVTQSSRYLVKRTGEKVFLECVQDMDHENMFWYRQDPGLGLRLIYFSYDVKMKEKGDIPEGYSVSREKKERFSLILESASTNQTSMYLCASSQGYEQYFGPGTRLTVT.